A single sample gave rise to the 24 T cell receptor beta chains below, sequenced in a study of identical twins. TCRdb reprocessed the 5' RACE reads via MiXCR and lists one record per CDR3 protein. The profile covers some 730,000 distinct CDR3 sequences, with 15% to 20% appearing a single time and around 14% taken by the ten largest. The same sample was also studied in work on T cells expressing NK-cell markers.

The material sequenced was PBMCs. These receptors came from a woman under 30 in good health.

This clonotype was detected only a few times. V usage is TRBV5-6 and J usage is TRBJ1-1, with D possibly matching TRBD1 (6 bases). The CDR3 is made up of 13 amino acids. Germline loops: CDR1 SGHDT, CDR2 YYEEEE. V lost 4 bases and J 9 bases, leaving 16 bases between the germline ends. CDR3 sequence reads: CASSEGTDSKAFF. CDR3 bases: TGTGCCAGCAGCGAAGGGACGGACAGCAAAGCTTTCTTT.

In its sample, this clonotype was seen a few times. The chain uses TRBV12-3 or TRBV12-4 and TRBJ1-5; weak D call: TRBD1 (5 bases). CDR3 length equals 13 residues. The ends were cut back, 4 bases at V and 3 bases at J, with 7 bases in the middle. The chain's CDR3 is CASSSRDNQPQHF. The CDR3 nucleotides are TGTGCCAGCAGTTCCAGGGACAATCAGCCCCAGCATTTT.

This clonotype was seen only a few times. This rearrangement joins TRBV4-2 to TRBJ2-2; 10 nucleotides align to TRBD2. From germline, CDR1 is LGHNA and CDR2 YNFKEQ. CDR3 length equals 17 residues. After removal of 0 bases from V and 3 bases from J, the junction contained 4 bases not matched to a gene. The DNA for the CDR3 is TGTGCCAGCAGCCAAGATGAGCGGGGGGGGTACACCGGGGAGCTGTTTTTT. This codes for CASSQDERGGYTGELFF.

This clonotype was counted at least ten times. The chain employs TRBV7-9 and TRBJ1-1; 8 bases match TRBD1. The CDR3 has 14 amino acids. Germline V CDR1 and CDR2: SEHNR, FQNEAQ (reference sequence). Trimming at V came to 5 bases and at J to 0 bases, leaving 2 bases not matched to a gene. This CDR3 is CASSPQGVNTEAFF. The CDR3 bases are TGTGCCAGCAGCCCACAGGGGGTGAACACTGAAGCTTTCTTT. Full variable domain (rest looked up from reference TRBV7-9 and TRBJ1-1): DTGVSQNPRHKITKRGQNVTFRCDPISEHNRLYWYRQTLGQGPEFLTYFQNEAQLEKSRLLSDRFSAERPKGSFSTLEIQRTEQGDSAMYLCASSPQGVNTEAFFGQGTRLTVV.

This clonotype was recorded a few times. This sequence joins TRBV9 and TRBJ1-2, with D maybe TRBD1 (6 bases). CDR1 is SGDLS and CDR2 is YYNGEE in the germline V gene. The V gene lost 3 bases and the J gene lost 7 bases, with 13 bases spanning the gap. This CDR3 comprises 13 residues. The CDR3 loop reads CASSEGGFGGYTF. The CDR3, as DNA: TGTGCCAGCAGCGAGGGGGGATTTGGTGGCTACACCTTC.

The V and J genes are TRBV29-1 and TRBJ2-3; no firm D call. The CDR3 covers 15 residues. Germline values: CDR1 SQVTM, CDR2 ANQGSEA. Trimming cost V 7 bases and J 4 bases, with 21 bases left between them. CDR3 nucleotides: TGCAGCGGTGGCGCTTTGGACGGGCTCGCAGATACGCAGTATTTT. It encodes CSGGALDGLADTQYF.

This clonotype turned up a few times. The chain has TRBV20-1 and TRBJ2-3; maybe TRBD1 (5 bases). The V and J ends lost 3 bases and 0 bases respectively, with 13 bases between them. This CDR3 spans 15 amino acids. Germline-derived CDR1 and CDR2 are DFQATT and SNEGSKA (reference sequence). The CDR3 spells CSARRTPTSTDTQYF. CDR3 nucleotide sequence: TGCAGTGCTAGGCGGACACCAACTAGCACAGATACGCAGTATTTT.

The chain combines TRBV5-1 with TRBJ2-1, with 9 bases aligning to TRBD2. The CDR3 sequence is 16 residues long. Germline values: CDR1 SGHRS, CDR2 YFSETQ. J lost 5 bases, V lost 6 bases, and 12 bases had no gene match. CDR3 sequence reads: CASTPLAGGLDNEQFF. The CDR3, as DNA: TGCGCCAGCACCCCGTTGGCGGGGGGGCTCGACAATGAGCAGTTCTTC.

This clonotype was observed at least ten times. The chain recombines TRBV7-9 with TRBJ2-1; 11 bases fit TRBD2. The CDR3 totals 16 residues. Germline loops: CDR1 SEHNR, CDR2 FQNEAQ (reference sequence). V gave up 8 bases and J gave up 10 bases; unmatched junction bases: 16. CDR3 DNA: TGTGCCAGCTTGAGATTAGCGGGAGGGAGTTTCCGGGAGCAGTTCTTC. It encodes CASLRLAGGSFREQFF.

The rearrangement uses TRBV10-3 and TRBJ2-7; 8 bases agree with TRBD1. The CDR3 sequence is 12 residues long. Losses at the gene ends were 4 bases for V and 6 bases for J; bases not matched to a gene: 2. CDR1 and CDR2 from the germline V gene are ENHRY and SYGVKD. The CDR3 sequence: CAISVQGAEQYF. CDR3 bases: TGTGCCATCAGTGTGCAGGGGGCCGAGCAGTACTTC.

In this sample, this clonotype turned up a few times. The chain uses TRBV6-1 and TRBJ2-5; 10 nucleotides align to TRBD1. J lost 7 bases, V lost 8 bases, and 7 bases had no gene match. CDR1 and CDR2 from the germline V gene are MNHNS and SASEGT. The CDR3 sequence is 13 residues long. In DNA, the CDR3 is TGTGCCAGCCACCAGGACAGGGGGGGGACCCAGTACTTC. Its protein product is CASHQDRGGTQYF.

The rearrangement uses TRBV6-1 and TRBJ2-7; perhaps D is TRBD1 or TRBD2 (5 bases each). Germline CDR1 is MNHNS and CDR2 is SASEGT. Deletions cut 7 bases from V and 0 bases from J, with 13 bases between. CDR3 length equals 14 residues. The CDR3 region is CASTMWGNSYEQYF. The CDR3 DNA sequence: TGTGCCAGCACCATGTGGGGGAACTCCTACGAGCAGTACTTC.

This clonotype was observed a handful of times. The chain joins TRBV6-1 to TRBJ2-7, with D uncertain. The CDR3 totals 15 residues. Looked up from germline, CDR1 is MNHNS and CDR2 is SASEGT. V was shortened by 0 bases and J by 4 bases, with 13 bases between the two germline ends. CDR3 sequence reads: CASSEAGTQGYEQYF. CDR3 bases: TGTGCCAGCAGTGAAGCAGGAACACAAGGATACGAGCAGTACTTC.

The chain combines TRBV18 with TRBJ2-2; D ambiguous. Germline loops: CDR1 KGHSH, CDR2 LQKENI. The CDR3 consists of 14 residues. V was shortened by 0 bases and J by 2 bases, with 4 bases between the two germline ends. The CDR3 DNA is TGTGCCAGCTCACCACCTAGCAACACCGGGGAGCTGTTTTTT. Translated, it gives CASSPPSNTGELFF.

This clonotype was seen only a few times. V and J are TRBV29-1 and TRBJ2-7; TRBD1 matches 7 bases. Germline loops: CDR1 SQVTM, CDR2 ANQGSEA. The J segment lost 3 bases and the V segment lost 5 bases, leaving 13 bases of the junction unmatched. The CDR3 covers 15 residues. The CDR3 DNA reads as TGCAGCGTTTGGACTTTCGGGACAGACCACTACGAGCAGTACTTC. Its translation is CSVWTFGTDHYEQYF.

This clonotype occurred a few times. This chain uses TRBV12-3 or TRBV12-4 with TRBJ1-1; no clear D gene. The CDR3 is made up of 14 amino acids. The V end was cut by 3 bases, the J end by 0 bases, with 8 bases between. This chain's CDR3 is CASSLGIMNTEAFF. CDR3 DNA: TGTGCCAGCAGTTTGGGCATCATGAACACTGAAGCTTTCTTT.

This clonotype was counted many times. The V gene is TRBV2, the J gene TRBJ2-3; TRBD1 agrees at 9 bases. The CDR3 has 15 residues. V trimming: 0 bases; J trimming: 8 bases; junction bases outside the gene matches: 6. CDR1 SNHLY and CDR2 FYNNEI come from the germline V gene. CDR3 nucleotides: TGTGCCAGCAGTGAAGCCGGGACAGGGTCCCGTACGCAGTATTTT. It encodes CASSEAGTGSRTQYF.

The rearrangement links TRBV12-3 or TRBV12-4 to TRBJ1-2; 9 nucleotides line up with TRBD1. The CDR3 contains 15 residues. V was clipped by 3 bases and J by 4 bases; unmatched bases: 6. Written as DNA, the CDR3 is TGTGCCAGCAGTTTGACAGGGGGATTGGGCTATGGCTACACCTTC. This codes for CASSLTGGLGYGYTF.

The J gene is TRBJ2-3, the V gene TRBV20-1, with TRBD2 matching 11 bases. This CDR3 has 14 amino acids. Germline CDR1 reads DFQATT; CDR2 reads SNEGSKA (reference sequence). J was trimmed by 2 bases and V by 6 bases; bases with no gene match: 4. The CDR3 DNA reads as TGCAGTGCGCTAGCGGGAGGACCCACAGATACGCAGTATTTT. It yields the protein CSALAGGPTDTQYF.

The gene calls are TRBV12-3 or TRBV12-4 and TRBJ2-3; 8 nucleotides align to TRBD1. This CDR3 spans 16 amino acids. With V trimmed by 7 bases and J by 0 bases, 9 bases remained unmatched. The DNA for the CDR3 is TGTGCCAGCAAACCGCGGACAGGGCTGAGCACAGATACGCAGTATTTT. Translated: CASKPRTGLSTDTQYF.

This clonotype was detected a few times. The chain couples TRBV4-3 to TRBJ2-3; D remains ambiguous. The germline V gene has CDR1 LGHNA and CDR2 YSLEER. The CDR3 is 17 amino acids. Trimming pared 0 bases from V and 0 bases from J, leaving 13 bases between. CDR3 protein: CASSQEYEPSSTDTQYF. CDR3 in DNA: TGCGCCAGCAGCCAAGAGTATGAACCTTCTAGCACAGATACGCAGTATTTT.

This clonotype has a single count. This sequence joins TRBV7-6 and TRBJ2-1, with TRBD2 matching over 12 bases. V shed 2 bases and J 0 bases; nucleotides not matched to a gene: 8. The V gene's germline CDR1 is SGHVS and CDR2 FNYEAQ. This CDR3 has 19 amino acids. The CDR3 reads CASSLRRLAGANSYNEQFF. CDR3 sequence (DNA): TGTGCCAGCAGCTTACGACGACTAGCGGGGGCCAACTCCTACAATGAGCAGTTCTTC. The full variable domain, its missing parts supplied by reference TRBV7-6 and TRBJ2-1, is GAGVSQSPRYKVTKRGQDVALRCDPISGHVSLYWYRQALGQGPEFLTYFNYEAQQDKSGLPNDRFSAERPEGSISTLTIQRTEQRDSAMYRCASSLRRLAGANSYNEQFFGPGTRLTVL.

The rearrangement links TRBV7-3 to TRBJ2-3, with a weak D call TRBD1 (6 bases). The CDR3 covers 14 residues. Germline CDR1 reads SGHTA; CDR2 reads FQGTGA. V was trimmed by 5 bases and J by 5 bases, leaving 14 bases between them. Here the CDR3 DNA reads TGTGCCAGCAGCCTACAGGGTTACTTAGATACGCAGTATTTT. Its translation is CASSLQGYLDTQYF.

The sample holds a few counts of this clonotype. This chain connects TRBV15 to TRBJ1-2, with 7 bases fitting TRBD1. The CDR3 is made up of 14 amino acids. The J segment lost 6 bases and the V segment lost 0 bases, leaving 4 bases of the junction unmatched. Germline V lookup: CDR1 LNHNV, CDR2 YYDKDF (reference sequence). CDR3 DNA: TGTGCCACCAGCAGAGAGAAGGGGGCAAATGGCTACACCTTC. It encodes CATSREKGANGYTF.